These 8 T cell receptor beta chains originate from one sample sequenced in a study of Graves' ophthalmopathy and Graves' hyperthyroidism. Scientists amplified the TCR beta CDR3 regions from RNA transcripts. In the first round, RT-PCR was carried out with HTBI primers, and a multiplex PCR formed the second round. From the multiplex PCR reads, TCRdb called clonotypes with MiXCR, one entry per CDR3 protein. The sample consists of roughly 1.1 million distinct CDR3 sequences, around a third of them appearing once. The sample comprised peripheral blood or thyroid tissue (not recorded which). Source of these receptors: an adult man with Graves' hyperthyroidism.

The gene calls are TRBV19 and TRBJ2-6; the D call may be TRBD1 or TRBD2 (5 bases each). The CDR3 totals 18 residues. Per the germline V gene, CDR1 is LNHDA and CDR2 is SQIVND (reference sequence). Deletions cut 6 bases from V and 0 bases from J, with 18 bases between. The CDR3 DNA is TGTGCCAGTAGATTACCGGGACGAGGAGGCTCTGGGGCCAACGTCCTGACTTTC. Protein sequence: CASRLPGRGGSGANVLTF.

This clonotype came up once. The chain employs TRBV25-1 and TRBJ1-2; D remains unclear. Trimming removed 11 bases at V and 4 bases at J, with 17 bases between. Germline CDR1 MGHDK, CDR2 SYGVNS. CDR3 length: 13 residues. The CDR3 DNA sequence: TGTGCCCCTCTAACCCGAGGGCGCTATGGCTACACCTTC. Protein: CAPLTRGRYGYTF.

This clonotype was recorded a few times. CDR3 nucleotides: TGTGCCAGTAGTAGTGCGGGGGGACCTCAAGAGACCCAGTACTTC. Encoded protein: CASSSAGGPQETQYF. The chain joins TRBV19 to TRBJ2-5; TRBD2 agrees at 8 bases. The V gene's germline CDR1 is LNHDA and CDR2 SQIVND (reference sequence). V shed 4 bases, J shed 2 bases, and the junction held 6 bases outside the gene matches. The CDR3 totals 15 residues.

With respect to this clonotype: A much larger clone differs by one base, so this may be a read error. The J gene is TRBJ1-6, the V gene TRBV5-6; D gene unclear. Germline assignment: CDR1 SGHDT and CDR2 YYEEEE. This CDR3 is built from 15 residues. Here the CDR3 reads CTSSFTGHLISPLHF. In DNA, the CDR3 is TGTACCAGCAGCTTTACGGGCCATCTGATTTCACCCCTCCACTTT.

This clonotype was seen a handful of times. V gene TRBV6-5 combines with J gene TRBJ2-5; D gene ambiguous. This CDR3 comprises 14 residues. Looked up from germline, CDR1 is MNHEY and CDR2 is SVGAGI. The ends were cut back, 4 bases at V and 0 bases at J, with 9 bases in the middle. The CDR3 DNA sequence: TGTGCCAGCAGTTTTTGGGTAAACCAAGAGACCCAGTACTTC. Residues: CASSFWVNQETQYF.

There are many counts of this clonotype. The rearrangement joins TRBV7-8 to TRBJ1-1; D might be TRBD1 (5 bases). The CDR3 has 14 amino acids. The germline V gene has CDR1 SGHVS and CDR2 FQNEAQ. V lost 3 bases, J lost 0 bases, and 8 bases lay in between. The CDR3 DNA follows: TGTGCCAGCAGCTTTTTAGGGGTGAACACTGAAGCTTTCTTT. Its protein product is CASSFLGVNTEAFF. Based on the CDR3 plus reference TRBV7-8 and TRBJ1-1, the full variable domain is GAGVSQSPRYKVAKRGQDVALRCDPISGHVSLFWYQQALGQGPEFLTYFQNEAQLDKSGLPSDRFFAERPEGSVSTLKIQRTQQEDSAVYLCASSFLGVNTEAFFGQGTRLTVV.

The CDR3 coding sequence is TGCAGCGTTAGGAGGGAACGCCCTGAAGCTTTCTTT. Protein: CSVRRERPEAFF. The rearrangement uses TRBV29-1 and TRBJ1-1; D gene uncertain. Trimming cost V 5 bases and J 6 bases, with 13 bases left between them. The CDR3 sequence is 12 residues long. CDR1 is SQVTM and CDR2 is ANQGSEA in the germline V gene.

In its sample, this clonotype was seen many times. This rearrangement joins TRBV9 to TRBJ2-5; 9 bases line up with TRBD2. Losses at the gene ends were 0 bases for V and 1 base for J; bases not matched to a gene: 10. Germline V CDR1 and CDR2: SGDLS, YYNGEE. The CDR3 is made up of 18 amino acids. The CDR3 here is CASSVAAPTSGVQETQYF. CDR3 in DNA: TGTGCCAGCAGCGTAGCTGCCCCGACTAGCGGAGTCCAAGAGACCCAGTACTTC.